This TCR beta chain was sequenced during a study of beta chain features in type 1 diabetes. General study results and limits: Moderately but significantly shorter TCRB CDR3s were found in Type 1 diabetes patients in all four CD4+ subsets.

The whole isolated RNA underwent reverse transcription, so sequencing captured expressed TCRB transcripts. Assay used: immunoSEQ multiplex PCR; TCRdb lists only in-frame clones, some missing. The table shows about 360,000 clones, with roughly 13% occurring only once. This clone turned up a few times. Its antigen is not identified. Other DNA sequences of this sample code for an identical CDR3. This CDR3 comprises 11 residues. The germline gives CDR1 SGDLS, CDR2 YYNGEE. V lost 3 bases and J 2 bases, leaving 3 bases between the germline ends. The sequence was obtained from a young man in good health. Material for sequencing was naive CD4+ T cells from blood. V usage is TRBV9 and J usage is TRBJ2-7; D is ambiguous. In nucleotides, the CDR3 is TGTGCCAGCAGCGACACCTACGAGCAGTACTTC. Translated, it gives CASSDTYEQYF. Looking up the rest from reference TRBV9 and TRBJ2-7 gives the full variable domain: DSGVTQTPKHLITATGQRVTLRCSPRSGDLSVYWYQQSLDQGLQFLIQYYNGEERAKGNILERFSAQQFPDLHSELNLSSLELGDSALYFCASSDTYEQYFGPGTRLTVT.